These 20 T cell receptor beta chains were sequenced from one sample in a study of blood T cell repertoires in COVID-19. Assay used: immunoSEQ multiplex PCR; TCRdb lists only in-frame clones, some missing. Of around 72,000 clones listed, around four fifths were seen once; the top ten hold roughly 18%. Sequenced input: peripheral blood. Receptor source: a woman of 80 years or more with acute or convalescent COVID-19.

This chain connects TRBV9 to TRBJ1-2; 9 bases fit TRBD1. The germline V gene has CDR1 SGDLS and CDR2 YYNGEE. The CDR3 contains 17 residues. With V trimmed by 0 bases and J by 3 bases, 9 bases remained unmatched. The CDR3 DNA sequence: TGTGCCAGCAGCGTAGTAGTGGGACAGGGTGCGGACTATGGCTACACCTTC. It codes for CASSVVVGQGADYGYTF.

CDR3 nucleotides: TGCGCCAGCAGCTTGGCTCCGGGATCGAGCTCCTACGAGCAGTACTTC. As protein: CASSLAPGSSSYEQYF. The chain employs TRBV5-1 and TRBJ2-7; D is possibly TRBD2 (5 bases). V was trimmed by 0 bases and J by 0 bases, leaving 13 bases between them. The length of the CDR3 is 16 residues. Germline assignment: CDR1 SGHRS and CDR2 YFSETQ.

The chain employs TRBV7-9 and TRBJ1-5, with TRBD1 identical over 10 bases. Per the germline V gene, CDR1 is SEHNR and CDR2 is FQNEAQ (reference sequence). J lost 2 bases, V lost 5 bases, and 12 bases had no gene match. The CDR3 totals 18 residues. The CDR3 is CASSELRQGAMGNQPQHF. CDR3 bases: TGTGCCAGCAGCGAACTCCGACAGGGGGCGATGGGCAATCAGCCCCAGCATTTT.

This clone has a handful of counts. This chain links TRBV5-1 with TRBJ2-3; D unclear. The CDR3 sequence is 14 residues long. Germline V CDR1 and CDR2: SGHRS, YFSETQ. V was shortened by 4 bases and J by 1 base, with 10 bases between the two germline ends. For the CDR3, the DNA is TGCGCCAGCAGCACCAGTGTCGGCACAGATACGCAGTATTTT. Translation gives CASSTSVGTDTQYF.

V gene TRBV5-5 combines with J gene TRBJ2-7, with 9 bases fitting TRBD2. Germline trimming cut 0 bases from V and 0 bases from J; bases unmatched to any gene: 4. CDR3 length: 16 residues. Germline V CDR1 and CDR2: SGHKS, YYEKEE (reference sequence). The CDR3 here is CASSLAGSGSSYEQYF. The CDR3 DNA is TGTGCCAGCAGCTTGGCTGGTAGCGGGAGCTCCTACGAGCAGTACTTC.

The chain combines TRBV2 with TRBJ1-4; possibly TRBD1 for D (6 bases). V lost 5 bases to trimming and J lost 2 bases, with 9 bases between them. The CDR3 extends over 14 amino acids. Per germline, CDR1 SNHLY and CDR2 FYNNEI. CDR3 bases: TGTGCCAGCAGTCTCAGGGGCACTAATGAAAAACTGTTTTTT. Translating gives CASSLRGTNEKLFF.

The V and J genes are TRBV3-1 (or the pseudogene TRBV3-2) and TRBJ1-6, with D unclear. The CDR3 length is 14 residues. Looked up from germline, CDR1 is LGHDT and CDR2 is YNNKEL (reference sequence). The germline V and J ends were trimmed by 1 base and 10 bases, with 11 bases remaining between them. CDR3 amino acids: CASSQGTSRSPLHF. DNA for the CDR3: TGTGCCAGCAGCCAAGGTACATCCAGGTCACCCCTCCACTTT.

V is TRBV19 and J is TRBJ1-1, with D perhaps TRBD1 (5 bases). Germline CDR1 LNHDA, CDR2 SQIVND (reference sequence). The CDR3 is 15 amino acids. V lost 5 bases and J 3 bases, leaving 16 bases between the germline ends. As DNA, the CDR3 is TGTGCCAGTAGTCCGCCGGGACTGATGCACACTGAAGCTTTCTTT. It yields the protein CASSPPGLMHTEAFF.

The chain is built from TRBV23-1 and TRBJ2-7, with 9 bases that match TRBD1. TRBV23-1 qualifies as an ORF whose function is uncertain. Losses at the gene ends were 4 bases for V and 3 bases for J; bases not matched to a gene: 4. The CDR3 has 14 residues. The DNA for the CDR3 is TGCGCCAGCAGTCCGCCGACAGGGGGCTACGAGCAGTACTTC. This sequence encodes CASSPPTGGYEQYF.

The rearrangement links TRBV16 to TRBJ2-2; TRBD2 might be the D (6 bases). The CDR3 consists of 16 residues. Germline CDR1 is KGHSY and CDR2 is FQNENV. Trimming shortened V by 3 bases and J by 0 bases, and 11 bases separated the two germline ends. The CDR3, as DNA: TGTGCCAGCAGCCAGATAGGGACTGCGAACACCGGGGAGCTGTTTTTT. This encodes CASSQIGTANTGELFF.

This chain connects TRBV5-5 to TRBJ1-1; D may be TRBD1 (5 bases). V dropped 0 bases and J dropped 11 bases, with 14 bases sitting between them. This CDR3 has 13 residues. Germline values: CDR1 SGHKS, CDR2 YYEKEE (reference sequence). As DNA, the CDR3 is TGTGCCAGCAGCTTGGTAGGGGATCAAGGCGCTTTCTTT. It yields the protein CASSLVGDQGAFF.

The gene calls are TRBV10-2 and TRBJ1-5; unclear D gene. The germline V gene encodes CDR1 WSHSY and CDR2 SAAADI. The V end was cut by 6 bases, the J end by 5 bases, with 11 bases between. The CDR3 spans 13 residues. The CDR3 is CASRGSTYQPQHF. CDR3 bases: TGCGCCAGCAGGGGCAGCACCTATCAGCCCCAGCATTTT.

This chain uses TRBV29-1 with TRBJ2-7; D unclear. V lost 7 bases to trimming and J lost 0 bases, with 16 bases between them. Germline V gene data show CDR1 as SQVTM and CDR2 as ANQGSEA. The CDR3 has 14 residues. The CDR3: CSAQPDLSSYEQYF. CDR3 nucleotides: TGCAGCGCACAGCCCGATCTTAGCTCCTACGAGCAGTACTTC.

The CDR3 spells CSARVQREQYF. The CDR3 DNA reads as TGCAGTGCTAGAGTCCAGCGGGAACAGTACTTC. The chain uses TRBV20-1 and TRBJ2-7; 7 nucleotides agree with TRBD2. The germline V gene has CDR1 DFQATT and CDR2 SNEGSKA (reference sequence). Unmatched junction bases numbered 4, after V lost 1 base and J lost 10 bases. CDR3 size: 11 residues.

The sample holds a few counts of this clone. V usage is TRBV3-1 (or the pseudogene TRBV3-2) and J usage is TRBJ1-2, with D unclear. Per the germline V gene, CDR1 is LGHDT and CDR2 is YNNKEL (reference sequence). The germline V and J ends were trimmed by 4 bases and 4 bases, with 13 bases remaining between them. The CDR3 contains 14 residues. The CDR3 DNA follows: TGTGCCAGCAGCCCCGGGCCGGGAAGCTATGGCTACACCTTC. Its protein is CASSPGPGSYGYTF.

V is TRBV20-1 and J is TRBJ2-1; 9 bases are shared with TRBD2. Unmatched junction bases numbered 6, after V lost 3 bases and J lost 6 bases. The CDR3 has 14 amino acids. In germline, CDR1 is DFQATT, CDR2 SNEGSKA (reference sequence). CDR3 bases: TGCAGTGCTAGTCCGGGACTAGCTGGCAATGAGCAGTTCTTC. This sequence encodes CSASPGLAGNEQFF.

In DNA form, the CDR3 reads TGTGCCAGCAGCGCCGACAGTACTACTGGGGCCAACGTCCTGACTTTC. Its protein product is CASSADSTTGANVLTF. The V gene is TRBV9, the J gene TRBJ2-6; maybe TRBD1 (5 bases). The CDR3 runs to 16 residues. V gave up 3 bases and J gave up 2 bases, with 12 bases separating them. CDR1 is SGDLS and CDR2 is YYNGEE in the germline V gene.

The gene calls are TRBV7-2 and TRBJ2-7; D gene uncertain. This CDR3 has 12 residues. Per germline, CDR1 SGHTA and CDR2 FQGNSA. The V end lost 6 bases, the J end lost 1 base, and 7 bases lay between the germline ends. The CDR3 reads CASRPSSYEQYF. CDR3 in DNA: TGTGCCAGCAGGCCTAGTTCCTACGAGCAGTACTTC.

This chain joins TRBV7-9 and TRBJ2-3; D possibly corresponds to TRBD2 (6 bases). Germline CDR1 SEHNR, CDR2 FQNEAQ (reference sequence). V shed 6 bases and J shed 3 bases, with 16 bases lying between them. This CDR3 comprises 15 residues. Here the CDR3 DNA reads TGTGCCAGCAGTTCGGAGGCGGGATGGACAGATACGCAGTATTTT. Residues: CASSSEAGWTDTQYF.

This clone was detected a few times. The chain couples TRBV4-1 to TRBJ2-3, with 7 bases aligning to TRBD2. Germline V gives CDR1 MGHRA, CDR2 YSYEKL. The CDR3 has 16 amino acids. V was pared by 1 base and J by 3 bases, with 7 bases of the junction left unmatched. Here the CDR3 reads CASSQVGGRATDTQYF. CDR3 DNA sequence: TGCGCCAGCAGCCAAGTTGGCGGGAGAGCTACAGATACGCAGTATTTT.